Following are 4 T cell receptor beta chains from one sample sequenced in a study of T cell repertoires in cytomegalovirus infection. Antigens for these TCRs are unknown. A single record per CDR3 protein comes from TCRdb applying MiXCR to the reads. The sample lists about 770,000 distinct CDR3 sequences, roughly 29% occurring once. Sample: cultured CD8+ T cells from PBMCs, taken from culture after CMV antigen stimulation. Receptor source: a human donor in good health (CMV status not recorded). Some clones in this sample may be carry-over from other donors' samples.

CDR3 bases: TGTGCCAGCAGTTTAATCGGGGCCCAAGAGACCCAGTACTTC. Translation: CASSLIGAQETQYF. The chain has TRBV28 and TRBJ2-5; D may match TRBD1 or TRBD2 (5 bases each). The CDR3 consists of 14 residues. V was trimmed by 2 bases and J by 1 base, leaving 8 bases between them. Germline CDR1 reads MDHEN; CDR2 reads SYDVKM.

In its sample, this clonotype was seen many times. This CDR3 is CASSLRGLAIRTGELFF. CDR3 DNA sequence: TGTGCCAGCAGCTTAAGGGGCCTAGCGATACGCACCGGGGAGCTGTTTTTT. The genes are TRBV7-2 and TRBJ2-2; D possibly corresponds to TRBD2 (6 bases). CDR3 size: 17 residues. The V and J ends lost 2 bases and 4 bases respectively, with 17 bases between them. CDR1 SGHTA and CDR2 FQGNSA come from the germline V gene. The full variable domain, in which reference TRBV7-2 and TRBJ2-2 provide the parts outside the CDR3, is GAGVSQSPSNKVTEKGKDVELRCDPISGHTALYWYRQSLGQGLEFLIYFQGNSAPDKSGLPSDRFSAERTGGSVSTLTIQRTQQEDSAVYLCASSLRGLAIRTGELFFGEGSRLTVL.

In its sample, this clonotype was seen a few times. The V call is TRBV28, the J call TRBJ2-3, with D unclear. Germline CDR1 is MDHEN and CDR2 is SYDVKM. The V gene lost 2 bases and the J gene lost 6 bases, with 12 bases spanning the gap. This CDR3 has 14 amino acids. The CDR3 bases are TGTGCCAGCAGTTTAGTGATTGTGGCGGATACGCAGTATTTT. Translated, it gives CASSLVIVADTQYF.

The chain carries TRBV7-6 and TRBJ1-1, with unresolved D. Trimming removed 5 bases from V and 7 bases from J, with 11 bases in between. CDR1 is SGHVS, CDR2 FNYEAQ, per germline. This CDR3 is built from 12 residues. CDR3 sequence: CASSPPTSEAFF. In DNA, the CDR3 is TGTGCCAGCAGCCCCCCCACGAGTGAAGCTTTCTTT. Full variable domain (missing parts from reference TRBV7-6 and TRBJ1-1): GAGVSQSPRYKVTKRGQDVALRCDPISGHVSLYWYRQALGQGPEFLTYFNYEAQQDKSGLPNDRFSAERPEGSISTLTIQRTEQRDSAMYRCASSPPTSEAFFGQGTRLTVV.